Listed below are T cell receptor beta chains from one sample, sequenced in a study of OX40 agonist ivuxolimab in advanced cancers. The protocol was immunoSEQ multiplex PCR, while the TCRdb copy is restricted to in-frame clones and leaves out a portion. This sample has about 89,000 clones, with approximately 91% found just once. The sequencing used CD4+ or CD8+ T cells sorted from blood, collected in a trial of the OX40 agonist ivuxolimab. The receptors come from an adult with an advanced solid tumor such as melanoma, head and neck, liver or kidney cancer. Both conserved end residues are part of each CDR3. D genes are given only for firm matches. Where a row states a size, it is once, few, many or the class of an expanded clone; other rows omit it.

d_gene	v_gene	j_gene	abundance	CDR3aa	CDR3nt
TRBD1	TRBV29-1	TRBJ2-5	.	CSVSSTGGGETQYF	TGCAGCGTCTCCTCGACAGGGGGGGGAGAGACCCAGTACTTC
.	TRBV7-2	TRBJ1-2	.	CASSPFQGPGYTF	TGTGCCAGCAGCCCGTTTCAGGGACCCGGCTACACCTTC
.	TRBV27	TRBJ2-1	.	CASSLSWAGEQFF	TGTGCCAGCAGTTTAAGTTGGGCGGGTGAGCAGTTCTTC
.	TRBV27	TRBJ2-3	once	CASRQVIVADTQYF	TGTGCCTCCAGACAGGTGATAGTCGCAGATACGCAGTATTTT
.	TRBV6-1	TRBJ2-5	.	CASSEAGAFQETQYF	TGTGCCAGCAGTGAGGCCGGGGCTTTCCAAGAGACCCAGTACTTC
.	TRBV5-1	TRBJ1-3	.	CASSTEGPSGGNTIYF	TGCGCCAGCAGCACAGAGGGACCCTCGGGAGGAAACACCATATATTTT
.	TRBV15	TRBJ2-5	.	CATSRDLETQYF	TGTGCCACCAGCAGAGATCTGGAGACCCAGTACTTC
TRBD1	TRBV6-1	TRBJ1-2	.	CASSPERQGPYGYTF	TGTGCCAGCAGTCCCGAACGACAGGGTCCCTATGGCTACACCTTC
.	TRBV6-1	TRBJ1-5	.	CASSEILNQPQHF	TGTGCCAGCAGTGAAATCCTCAATCAGCCCCAGCATTTT
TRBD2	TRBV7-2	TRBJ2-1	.	CASSLVALAGTSLNEQFF	TGTGCCAGCAGCTTAGTAGCCTTAGCCGGGACTAGCCTCAATGAGCAGTTCTTC
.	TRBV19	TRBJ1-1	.	CASTRGGGLNTEAFF	TGTGCCAGTACGAGGGGCGGAGGACTGAACACTGAAGCTTTCTTT
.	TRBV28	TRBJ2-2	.	CASSLRPSEAGELFF	TGTGCCAGCAGTTTACGGCCTTCAGAGGCCGGGGAGCTGTTTTTT
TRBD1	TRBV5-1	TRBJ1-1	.	CASSPLTGGNTEAFF	TGCGCCAGCAGCCCTCTGACAGGGGGAAACACTGAAGCTTTCTTT
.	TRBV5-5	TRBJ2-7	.	CASRLLGTWIYEQYF	TGTGCCAGCAGACTGCTGGGGACTTGGATCTACGAGCAGTACTTC
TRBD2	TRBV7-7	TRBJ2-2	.	CASSLGTSGYTGELFF	TGTGCCAGCAGCTTGGGGACTAGCGGGTACACCGGGGAGCTGTTTTTT
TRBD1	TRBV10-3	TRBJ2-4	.	CAISEGDRVNIQYF	TGTGCCATCAGTGAGGGGGACAGGGTCAACATTCAGTACTTC
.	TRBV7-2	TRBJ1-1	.	CASSLGPDTEAFF	TGTGCCAGCAGCTTAGGGCCAGACACTGAAGCTTTCTTT
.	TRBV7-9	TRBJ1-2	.	CASSSLTPPEGYTF	TGTGCCAGCAGCTCCTTAACCCCCCCGGAGGGCTACACCTTC